The clone carrying this TCR beta chain was seen a few times. The CDR3 has 13 amino acids. V shed 0 bases and J 5 bases; nucleotides not matched to a gene: 2. The germline gives CDR1 SGHNT, CDR2 YYREEE (reference sequence). The assay was immunoSEQ multiplex PCR, and TCRdb's table has in-frame clones only and misses some. The data hold roughly 78,000 clones, with roughly 80% observed a single time. The sample's time point: blood 2 weeks post-SBRT. Treatment described: 15 Gy SBRT to primary tumor, nephrectomy 4 weeks later. Radiation-treated patients gave blood at baseline, week 2 and week 4. This renal cell carcinoma was of the clear cell type. The sample originates from a study of radiation and T cells in renal cell carcinoma.

The source of this sequence is a man aged 60 to 69 with renal cell carcinoma. The chain couples TRBV5-4 to TRBJ2-7; 7 bases align to TRBD2. The specimen comprised blood, sampled from a patient whose treatment included radiotherapy and nephrectomy. CDR3 bases: TGTGCCAGCAGCTTGGCGGGAGGCCACGAGCAGTACTTC. Translated, it gives CASSLAGGHEQYF.